Here is one TCR beta chain with its context. The data derive from a study of T cells in Graves' hyperthyroidism and ophthalmopathy. What was amplified from RNA transcripts were TCR beta CDR3 regions. An initial round of RT-PCR targeting the TCR CDR3 relied on the HTBI primer set. TCRdb used MiXCR to reprocess the multiplex PCR reads, holding one entry per CDR3 protein. The top ten clones hold around 30% of a sample with 250,000 or so distinct CDR3 sequences, nearly 15% of them seen once. Per germline, CDR1 WNHNN and CDR2 SYGVQD (reference sequence). V shed 2 bases and J 5 bases; nucleotides not matched to a gene: 6. This CDR3 contains 15 residues.

The chain carries TRBV10-1 and TRBJ2-3; 8 nucleotides match TRBD2. The TCR sequence derives from a woman in her 50s with Graves' hyperthyroidism that later progressed to Graves' ophthalmopathy. Sequenced material: blood. CDR3 nucleotides: TGCGCCAGCAGTGAGCAGGGTCTAGCGGGAGATACGCAGTATTTT. It is translated as CASSEQGLAGDTQYF.